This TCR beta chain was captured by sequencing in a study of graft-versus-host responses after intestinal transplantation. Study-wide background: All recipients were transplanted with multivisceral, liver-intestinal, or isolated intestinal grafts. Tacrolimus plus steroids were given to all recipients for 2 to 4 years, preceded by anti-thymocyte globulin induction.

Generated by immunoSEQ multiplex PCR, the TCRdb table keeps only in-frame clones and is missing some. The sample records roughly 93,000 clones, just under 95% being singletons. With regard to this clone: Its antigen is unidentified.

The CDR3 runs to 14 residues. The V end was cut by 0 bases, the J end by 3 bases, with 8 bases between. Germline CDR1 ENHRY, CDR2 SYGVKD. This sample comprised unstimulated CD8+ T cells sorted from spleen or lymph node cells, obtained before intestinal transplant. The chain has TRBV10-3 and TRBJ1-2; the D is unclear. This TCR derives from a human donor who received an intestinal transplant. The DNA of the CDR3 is TGTGCCATCAGTGAGTCAGCCATGTACTATGGCTACACCTTC. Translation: CAISESAMYYGYTF.